Below are 9 T cell receptor beta chains sequenced from a single sample in a study of T cells after yellow fever vaccination. MiXCR, run by TCRdb on the 5' RACE reads, gives a single entry per CDR3 protein. The sample has more than 300,000 distinct CDR3 sequences, approximately 12% seen once. The sample here was CD4+ T cells sorted from PBMCs, taken 45 days after the yellow fever booster vaccination. The receptors shown here come from a man between 18 and 35 years old who received the YFV17D yellow fever vaccine.

This rearrangement joins TRBV20-1 to TRBJ2-7, with no clear D. The CDR3 is 14 residues long. Germline V gene lookup returns CDR1 DFQATT and CDR2 SNEGSKA (reference sequence). The V gene lost 4 bases and the J gene lost 3 bases, with 16 bases spanning the gap. This CDR3 reads CSAKRAESFYEQYV. The CDR3 coding sequence is TGCAGTGCTAAAAGGGCGGAGAGCTTCTACGAGCAGTACGTC.

This clonotype was counted only a few times. The V call is TRBV5-6, the J call TRBJ2-7; D tentatively fits TRBD1 or TRBD2 (6 bases each). In germline, CDR1 is SGHDT, CDR2 YYEEEE. CDR3 length: 13 amino acids. Trimming removed 1 base at V and 6 bases at J, with 11 bases between. The CDR3 sequence: CASSLRGPGEQYV. The CDR3 region has the DNA TGTGCCAGCAGCTTGCGGGGGCCCGGCGAGCAGTACGTC.

This clonotype came up a few times. The chain has TRBV4-2 and TRBJ2-7, with a tentative D call TRBD2 (5 bases). CDR1 is LGHNA and CDR2 is YNFKEQ in the germline V gene. V was trimmed by 0 bases and J by 7 bases, leaving 13 bases between them. The CDR3 runs to 14 residues. This CDR3 reads CASSQDFPGLEQYV. Written as DNA, the CDR3 is TGTGCCAGCAGCCAAGATTTTCCGGGGTTGGAGCAGTACGTC.

This chain connects TRBV20-1 to TRBJ2-3, with 11 bases identical to TRBD2. Unmatched junction bases numbered 3, after V lost 1 base and J lost 3 bases. Germline V gives CDR1 DFQATT, CDR2 SNEGSKA (reference sequence). The CDR3 runs to 15 residues. The CDR3 DNA is TGCAGTGCTAGAGTTAGCGGGGGGGCTACAGATACGCAGTATTTT. It encodes CSARVSGGATDTQYF.

A few counts support this clonotype. The rearrangement joins TRBV20-1 to TRBJ2-3; 8 bases line up with TRBD1. The CDR3 consists of 15 residues. J gave up 4 bases and V 1 base, and 7 bases lay outside the gene matches. Germline loops: CDR1 DFQATT, CDR2 SNEGSKA (reference sequence). CDR3 protein: CSARGTGGIADTQYF. In DNA form, the CDR3 reads TGCAGTGCTAGAGGTACAGGGGGTATCGCAGATACGCAGTATTTT.

This clonotype was seen more than once but under ten times. The J gene is TRBJ1-2, the V gene TRBV6-5; TRBD1 is a possible D gene (5 bases). Looked up from germline, CDR1 is MNHEY and CDR2 is SVGAGI. Trimming pared 3 bases from V and 4 bases from J, leaving 9 bases between. This CDR3 region has 13 residues. CDR3 protein: CASSYGGGYGYTF. CDR3 DNA sequence: TGTGCCAGCAGTTATGGGGGGGGCTATGGCTACACCTTC.

The CDR3 is CASSLTKASEKLFF. CDR3 coding DNA: TGTGCCAGCAGCCTTACAAAGGCTTCTGAAAAACTGTTTTTT. The chain recombines TRBV7-2 with TRBJ1-4; D is uncertain. V lost 5 bases, J lost 7 bases, and 14 bases lay in between. The CDR3 is made up of 14 amino acids. CDR1 is SGHTA, CDR2 FQGNSA, per germline.

Here the CDR3 DNA reads TGTGCCAGCAGTTTAGTGTCCAGGGGACTGGGTTCTAACTATGGCTACACCTTC. It yields the protein CASSLVSRGLGSNYGYTF. The chain has TRBV12-3 or TRBV12-4 and TRBJ1-2; tentatively, D is TRBD1 (6 bases). V was clipped by 1 base and J by 0 bases, with 18 bases between them. The CDR3 has 18 residues.

V is TRBV2 and J is TRBJ1-6; 7 positions match TRBD1. This CDR3 is built from 15 residues. V trimming: 6 bases; J trimming: 7 bases; junction bases outside the gene matches: 9. Germline loops: CDR1 SNHLY, CDR2 FYNNEI. CDR3 region: CASRVTGVGNSPLHF. In nucleotides, the CDR3 is TGTGCCAGCAGGGTAACAGGGGTCGGAAATTCACCCCTCCACTTT.